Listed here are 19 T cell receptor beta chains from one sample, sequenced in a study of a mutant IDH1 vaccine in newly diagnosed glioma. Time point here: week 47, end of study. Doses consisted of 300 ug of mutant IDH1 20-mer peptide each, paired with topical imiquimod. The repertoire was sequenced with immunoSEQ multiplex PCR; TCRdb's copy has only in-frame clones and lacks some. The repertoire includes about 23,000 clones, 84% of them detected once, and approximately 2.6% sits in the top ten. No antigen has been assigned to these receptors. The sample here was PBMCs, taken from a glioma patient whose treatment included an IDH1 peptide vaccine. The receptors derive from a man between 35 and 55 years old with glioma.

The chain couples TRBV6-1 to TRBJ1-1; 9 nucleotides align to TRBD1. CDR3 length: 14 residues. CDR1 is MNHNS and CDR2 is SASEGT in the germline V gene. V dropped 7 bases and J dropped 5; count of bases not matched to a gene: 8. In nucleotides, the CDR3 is TGTGCCAGCACTGGGACAGGGAGAGGGACTGAAGCTTTCTTT. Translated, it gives CASTGTGRGTEAFF.

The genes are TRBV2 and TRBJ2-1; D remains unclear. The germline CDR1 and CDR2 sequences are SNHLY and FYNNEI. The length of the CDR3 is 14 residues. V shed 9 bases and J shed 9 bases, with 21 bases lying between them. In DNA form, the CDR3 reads TGTGCCAGTGGGCCCGGAGTAGGGTATAGTGAGCAGTTCTTC. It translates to CASGPGVGYSEQFF.

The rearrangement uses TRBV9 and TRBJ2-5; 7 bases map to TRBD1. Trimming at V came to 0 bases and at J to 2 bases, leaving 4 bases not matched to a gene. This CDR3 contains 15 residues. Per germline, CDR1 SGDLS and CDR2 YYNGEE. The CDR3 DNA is TGTGCCAGCAGCGTAGCGTTGACAGGGCAAGAGACCCAGTACTTC. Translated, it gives CASSVALTGQETQYF.

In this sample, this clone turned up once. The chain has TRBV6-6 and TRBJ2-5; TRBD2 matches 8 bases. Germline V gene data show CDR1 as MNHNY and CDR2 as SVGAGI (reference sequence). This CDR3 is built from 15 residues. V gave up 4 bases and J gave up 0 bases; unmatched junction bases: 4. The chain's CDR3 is CASSSGGGNQETQYF. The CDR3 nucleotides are TGTGCCAGCAGTTCCGGGGGGGGGAACCAAGAGACCCAGTACTTC.

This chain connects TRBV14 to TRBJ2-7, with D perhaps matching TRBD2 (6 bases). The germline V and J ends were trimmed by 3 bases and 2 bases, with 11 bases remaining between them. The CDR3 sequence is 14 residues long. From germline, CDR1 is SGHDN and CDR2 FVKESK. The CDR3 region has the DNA TGTGCCAGCAGCCAGGGACTTGGAACCTACGAGCAGTACTTC. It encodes CASSQGLGTYEQYF. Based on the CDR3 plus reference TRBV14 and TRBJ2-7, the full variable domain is EAGVTQFPSHSVIEKGQTVTLRCDPISGHDNLYWYRRVMGKEIKFLLHFVKESKQDESGMPNNRFLAERTGGTYSTLKVQPAELEDSGVYFCASSQGLGTYEQYFGPGTRLTVT.

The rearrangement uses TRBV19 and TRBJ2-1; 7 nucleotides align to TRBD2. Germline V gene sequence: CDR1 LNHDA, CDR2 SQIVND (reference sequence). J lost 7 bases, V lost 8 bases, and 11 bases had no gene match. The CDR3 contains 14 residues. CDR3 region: CASGRWEGGNEQFF. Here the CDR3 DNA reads TGTGCCAGTGGGAGGTGGGAGGGTGGGAATGAGCAGTTCTTC.

CDR3 sequence (DNA): TGTGCCAGCAGCAGTCAGGGGGCTACAGATACGCAGTATTTT. Amino acid sequence: CASSSQGATDTQYF. The chain carries TRBV5-4 and TRBJ2-3; TRBD1 agrees at 8 bases. Germline assignment: CDR1 SGHNT and CDR2 YYREEE (reference sequence). The CDR3 runs 14 residues. With V trimmed by 4 bases and J by 3 bases, 4 bases remained unmatched.

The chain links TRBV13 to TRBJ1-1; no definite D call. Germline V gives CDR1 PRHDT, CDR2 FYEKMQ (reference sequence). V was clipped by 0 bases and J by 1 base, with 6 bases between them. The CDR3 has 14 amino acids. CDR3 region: CASSLGVRNTEAFF. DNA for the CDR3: TGTGCCAGCAGCTTAGGAGTTAGGAACACTGAAGCTTTCTTT. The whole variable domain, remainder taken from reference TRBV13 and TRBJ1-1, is AAGVIQSPRHLIKEKRETATLKCYPIPRHDTVYWYQQGPGQDPQFLISFYEKMQSDKGSIPDRFSAQQFSDYHSELNMSSLELGDSALYFCASSLGVRNTEAFFGQGTRLTVV.

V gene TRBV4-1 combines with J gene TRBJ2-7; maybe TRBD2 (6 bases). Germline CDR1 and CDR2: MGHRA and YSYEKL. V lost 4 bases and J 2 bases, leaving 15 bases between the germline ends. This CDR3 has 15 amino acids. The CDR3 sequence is CASSLTWRDAYEQYF. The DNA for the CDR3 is TGCGCCAGCAGCCTCACATGGCGGGATGCCTACGAGCAGTACTTC.

CDR3 residues: CASSPTYREGHSYNEQFF. For the CDR3, the DNA is TGTGCCAGCAGCCCCACTTATAGGGAGGGCCATTCCTACAATGAGCAGTTCTTC. J is TRBJ2-1 and V is TRBV7-9; 7 bases fit TRBD2. Trimming removed 5 bases from V and 1 base from J; junction bases left unmatched: 14. Germline lookup yields CDR1 SEHNR and CDR2 FQNEAQ (reference sequence). CDR3 length: 18 residues.

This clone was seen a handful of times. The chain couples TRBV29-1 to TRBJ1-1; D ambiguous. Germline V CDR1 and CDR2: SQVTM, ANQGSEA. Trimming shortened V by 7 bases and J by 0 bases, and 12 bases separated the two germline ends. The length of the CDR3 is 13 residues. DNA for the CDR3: TGCAGCGCGATCAGGTCCATGAACACTGAAGCTTTCTTT. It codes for CSAIRSMNTEAFF.

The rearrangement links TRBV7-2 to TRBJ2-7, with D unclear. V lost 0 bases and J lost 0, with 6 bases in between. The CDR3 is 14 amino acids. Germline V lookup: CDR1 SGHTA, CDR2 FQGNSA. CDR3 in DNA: TGTGCCAGCAGCTTAGCGGTGCTCTCCTACGAGCAGTACTTC. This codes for CASSLAVLSYEQYF.

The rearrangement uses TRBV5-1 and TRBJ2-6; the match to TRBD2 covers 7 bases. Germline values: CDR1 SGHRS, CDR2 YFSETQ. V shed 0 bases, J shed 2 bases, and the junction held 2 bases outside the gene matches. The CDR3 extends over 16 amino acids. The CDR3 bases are TGCGCCAGCAGCTTGGGGGCGGGAGCTGGGGCCAACGTCCTGACTTTC. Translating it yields CASSLGAGAGANVLTF.

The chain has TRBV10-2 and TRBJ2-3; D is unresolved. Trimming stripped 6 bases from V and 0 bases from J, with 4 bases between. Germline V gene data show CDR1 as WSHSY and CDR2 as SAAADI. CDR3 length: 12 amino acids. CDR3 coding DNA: TGCGCCAGCAGCCCTAGCACAGATACGCAGTATTTT. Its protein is CASSPSTDTQYF.

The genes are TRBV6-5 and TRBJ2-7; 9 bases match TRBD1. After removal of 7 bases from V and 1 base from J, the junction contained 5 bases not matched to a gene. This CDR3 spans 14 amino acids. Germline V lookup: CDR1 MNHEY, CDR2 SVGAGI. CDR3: CASTRDRASYEQYF. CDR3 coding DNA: TGTGCCAGCACCCGGGACAGGGCTTCCTACGAGCAGTACTTC.

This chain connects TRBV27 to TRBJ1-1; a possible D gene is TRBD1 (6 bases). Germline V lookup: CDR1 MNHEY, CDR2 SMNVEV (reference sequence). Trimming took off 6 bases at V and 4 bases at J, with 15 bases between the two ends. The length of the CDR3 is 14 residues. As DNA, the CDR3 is TGTGCCAGCAGCACCAGAGGACAGCCCACTGAAGCTTTCTTT. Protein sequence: CASSTRGQPTEAFF.

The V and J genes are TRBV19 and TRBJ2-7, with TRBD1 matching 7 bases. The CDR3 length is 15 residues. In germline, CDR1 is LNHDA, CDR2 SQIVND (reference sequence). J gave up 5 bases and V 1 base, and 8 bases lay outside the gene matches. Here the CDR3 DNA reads TGTGCCAGTAGTATAGGGACAGGTCTCCCCAACGAGCAGTACTTC. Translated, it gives CASSIGTGLPNEQYF.

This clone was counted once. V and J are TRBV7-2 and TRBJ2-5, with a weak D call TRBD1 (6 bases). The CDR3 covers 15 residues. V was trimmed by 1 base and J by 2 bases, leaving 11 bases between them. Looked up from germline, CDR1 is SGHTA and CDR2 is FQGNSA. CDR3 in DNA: TGTGCCAGCAGCTTAGGGACAGCTTTTCAAGAGACCCAGTACTTC. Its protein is CASSLGTAFQETQYF.

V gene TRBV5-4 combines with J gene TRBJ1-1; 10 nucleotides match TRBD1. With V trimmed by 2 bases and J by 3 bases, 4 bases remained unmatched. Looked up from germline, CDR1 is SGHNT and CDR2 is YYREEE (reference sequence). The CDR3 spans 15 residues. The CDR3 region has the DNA TGTGCCAGCAGCTTATCCGGGACAGGGGACACTGAAGCTTTCTTT. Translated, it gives CASSLSGTGDTEAFF.